The clone carrying this T cell receptor (beta chain) showed up many times. Antigen unknown. The record originates from a study of T cell repertoires in cytomegalovirus infection. Across the whole study: Alongside well-studied HLA-B-restricted CMV epitopes, recently identified HLA-C-restricted CMV epitopes were also used. Public TCR beta signatures were indicative of both CMV infection and a matching HLA type.

Study findings and constraints: It was HLA-C-restricted CMV-specific TCR beta clonotypes that dominated the response ex vivo. CMV carriers with the relevant HLA were identified by cumulative public TCR beta family frequency.

Trimming cost V 3 bases and J 5 bases, with 19 bases left between them. This CDR3 spans 16 amino acids. TCRdb ran MiXCR on the reads and lists one entry per CDR3 protein. The sample shows some 940,000 distinct CDR3 sequences, around 31% of them seen only once. This sequence joins TRBV12-3 or TRBV12-4 and TRBJ2-5; D may be TRBD1 (6 bases). The material was cultured CD8+ T cells from PBMCs, obtained from culture after CMV antigen stimulation. This clonotype originated in a human donor in good health (CMV status not recorded). Some clones in this sample may be carry-over from other donors' samples. The CDR3 here is CASSLTQGLRWETQYF. The CDR3 DNA is TGTGCCAGCAGTTTGACCCAGGGGCTGAGATGGGAGACCCAGTACTTC.